These 18 T cell receptor beta chains were sequenced from one sample in a study of graft-versus-host responses after intestinal transplantation. The repertoire was sequenced with immunoSEQ multiplex PCR; TCRdb's copy has only in-frame clones and lacks some. The sample yields around 3,400 clones, approximately 81% seen once. Researchers processed graft tissue to release intraepithelial and lamina propria lymphocytes. The sequences come from ileum tissue, collected around 17 and 22 days after intestinal transplantation. Source of these receptors: a human patient who received an intestinal transplant, so some T cells may come from the graft donor.

This chain joins TRBV5-1 and TRBJ2-7; TRBD1 might be the D (6 bases). The CDR3 has 15 amino acids. From germline, CDR1 is SGHRS and CDR2 YFSETQ. The V gene lost 2 bases and the J gene lost 7 bases, with 19 bases spanning the gap. In DNA, the CDR3 is TGCGCCAGCAGCTTAGGGGACAACTCATTACGTGAGCAGTACTTC. It specifies CASSLGDNSLREQYF.

V gene TRBV30 combines with J gene TRBJ2-1; the match to TRBD1 covers 9 bases. V lost 4 bases and J lost 9; bases outside the gene matches: 13. The CDR3 is 15 amino acids. The germline V gene has CDR1 GTSNPN and CDR2 SVGIG (reference sequence). The CDR3 here is CAWNPGQGDASEQFF. CDR3 DNA sequence: TGTGCCTGGAATCCGGGACAGGGCGATGCAAGTGAGCAGTTCTTC.

This chain uses TRBV18 with TRBJ1-1; TRBD1 is a possible D gene (6 bases). Germline V gene lookup returns CDR1 KGHSH and CDR2 LQKENI. V was cut by 4 bases and J by 4 bases, with 13 bases left in between. The CDR3 length is 14 residues. CDR3 protein: CASSRQDLGTEAFF. CDR3 in DNA: TGTGCCAGCTCACGACAGGATTTGGGCACTGAAGCTTTCTTT.

The chain recombines TRBV11-2 with TRBJ1-1; 7 nucleotides align to TRBD1. There are 14 residues in the CDR3. Germline V gene data show CDR1 as SGHAT and CDR2 as FQNNGV. Germline trimming cut 5 bases from V and 1 base from J; bases unmatched to any gene: 4. Written as DNA, the CDR3 is TGTGCCAGCAGCCAGGACAGGACGAACACTGAAGCTTTCTTT. Translation: CASSQDRTNTEAFF.

In this sample, this clone turned up a few times. Within the sample, other DNA sequences also encode this same CDR3. The chain links TRBV6-5 to TRBJ1-3, with 9 nucleotides matching TRBD1. Germline V gene sequence: CDR1 MNHEY, CDR2 SVGAGI. Germline trimming cut 6 bases from V and 0 bases from J; bases unmatched to any gene: 3. The CDR3 sequence is 15 residues long. Here the CDR3 DNA reads TGTGCCAGCAGCCCGACAGGGGGCTCTGGAAACACCATATATTTT. This sequence encodes CASSPTGGSGNTIYF.

The chain joins TRBV6-4 to TRBJ1-5; a weak D match, TRBD1 (6 bases). V lost 4 bases to trimming and J lost 3 bases, with 7 bases between them. In germline, CDR1 is MRHNA, CDR2 SNTAGT. The CDR3 runs 13 residues. CDR3 DNA sequence: TGTGCCAGCAGTGGGACAGTCAATCAGCCCCAGCATTTT. Encoded protein: CASSGTVNQPQHF.

This clone is a singleton in its sample. This chain uses TRBV4-2 with TRBJ1-1; 7 bases map to TRBD1. The V gene's germline CDR1 is LGHNA and CDR2 YNFKEQ. CDR3 size: 16 residues. With 4 bases clipped from V and 0 bases from J, the junction kept 8 bases outside the gene matches. CDR3: CASSPVTGSMNTEAFF. The CDR3 DNA follows: TGTGCCAGCAGCCCAGTGACAGGGAGCATGAACACTGAAGCTTTCTTT.

The chain recombines TRBV7-3 with TRBJ2-3; TRBD1 matches 8 bases. J was trimmed by 4 bases and V by 6 bases; bases with no gene match: 9. In germline, CDR1 is SGHTA, CDR2 FQGTGA. This CDR3 comprises 15 residues. The CDR3 coding sequence is TGTGCCAGCAGGATGGGGACAGGAGACGCAGATACGCAGTATTTT. Amino acids: CASRMGTGDADTQYF.

V is TRBV28 and J is TRBJ1-2; no firm D call. The germline V and J ends were trimmed by 2 bases and 4 bases, with 14 bases remaining between them. The CDR3 is made up of 15 amino acids. CDR1 is MDHEN and CDR2 is SYDVKM in the germline V gene. This CDR3 reads CASSLPQGLPYGYTF. CDR3 coding DNA: TGTGCCAGCAGTTTACCACAAGGACTCCCCTATGGCTACACCTTC.

In its sample, this clone ranks as large. The rearrangement links TRBV7-8 to TRBJ1-5; no firm D call. The CDR3 extends over 15 amino acids. V was shortened by 5 bases and J by 5 bases, with 16 bases between the two germline ends. Germline V CDR1 and CDR2: SGHVS, FQNEAQ. The CDR3 protein is CASSPFWASDQPQHF. The CDR3 DNA reads as TGTGCCAGCAGCCCGTTTTGGGCTTCGGATCAGCCCCAGCATTTT.

V gene TRBV4-2 combines with J gene TRBJ2-3; 9 nucleotides match TRBD1. Germline loops: CDR1 LGHNA, CDR2 YNFKEQ. V was pared by 4 bases and J by 0 bases, with 8 bases of the junction left unmatched. CDR3 length: 17 residues. CDR3: CASSPPGQGSSTDTQYF. In DNA form, the CDR3 reads TGTGCCAGCAGCCCTCCCGGACAGGGGTCTAGCACAGATACGCAGTATTTT.

The V and J genes are TRBV6-1 and TRBJ1-5; D remains ambiguous. V was clipped by 7 bases and J by 0 bases, with 7 bases between them. The CDR3 consists of 13 residues. The V gene's germline CDR1 is MNHNS and CDR2 SASEGT. CDR3 sequence (DNA): TGTGCCAGCAATGAGAATAGCAATCAGCCCCAGCATTTT. This codes for CASNENSNQPQHF.

This clone has only a few counts. This rearrangement joins TRBV21-1 to TRBJ2-7; TRBD2 is the table's D call, not checked against the DNA. TRBV21-1 is shown as a pseudogene. The CDR3 totals 16 residues. The CDR3 sequence is CASSKWRLKSPCEQYF. As DNA, the CDR3 is TGTGCCAGCAGCAAATGGAGACTGAAGTCCCCGTGTGAGCAGTACTTC.

This clone was seen a single time. The chain employs TRBV19 and TRBJ1-4; D might be TRBD1 (6 bases). There are 14 residues in the CDR3. In germline, CDR1 is LNHDA, CDR2 SQIVND (reference sequence). The V and J ends lost 7 bases and 7 bases respectively, with 16 bases between them. CDR3 loop: CASTKQGRGEKLFF. CDR3 DNA: TGTGCCAGTACTAAACAGGGTAGGGGTGAAAAACTGTTTTTT.

This clone was recorded only once. This sequence joins TRBV4-3 and TRBJ2-2; 10 bases fit TRBD2. CDR1 LGHNA and CDR2 YSLEER come from the germline V gene. The CDR3 runs to 15 residues. With 4 bases clipped from V and 8 bases from J, the junction kept 7 bases outside the gene matches. The CDR3 DNA reads TGCGCCAGCAGCCGACTAGCGGGTGCAGCGGGGGAGCTGTTTTTT. It translates to CASSRLAGAAGELFF.

The V call is TRBV15, the J call TRBJ2-1; weak D call: TRBD1 (6 bases). The CDR3 is 15 residues long. CDR1 is LNHNV and CDR2 is YYDKDF in the germline V gene (reference sequence). Trimming took 3 bases from V and 0 from J, leaving 9 bases between them. The CDR3 nucleotides are TGTGCCACCAGCAGGGACAGAGGCTCCTACAATGAGCAGTTCTTC. Translated, it gives CATSRDRGSYNEQFF.

The chain links TRBV6-5 to TRBJ1-2; 9 bases align to TRBD1. With V trimmed by 2 bases and J by 4 bases, 8 bases remained unmatched. The CDR3 totals 16 residues. Germline CDR1 MNHEY, CDR2 SVGAGI. The CDR3 spells CASSYVNRDRVYGYTF. DNA for the CDR3: TGTGCCAGCAGTTACGTAAACCGGGACAGGGTCTATGGCTACACCTTC.

This chain connects TRBV27 to TRBJ2-1; 9 bases line up with TRBD2. The length of the CDR3 is 17 residues. V lost 6 bases and J lost 4; bases outside the gene matches: 13. Germline-derived CDR1 and CDR2 are MNHEY and SMNVEV (reference sequence). The CDR3 region is CASSTKGGGAVYNEQFF. The CDR3 DNA follows: TGTGCCAGCAGCACCAAGGGCGGGGGGGCCGTTTACAATGAGCAGTTCTTC.